This TCR beta chain was obtained from a study of regulatory T cells in long-lasting Graves disease. Study-level findings and limits: Reduced TCR diversity was observed in persistent Graves' patients versus newly diagnosed patients.

The TCR beta library used iRepertoire HTBI primers with Arm-PCR amplification of CDR3. TCRdb reprocessed the multiplex PCR reads via MiXCR and lists one record per CDR3 protein. The sample lists almost 350,000 distinct CDR3 sequences, around 20% occurring once. Remarks on this clonotype: Its antigen is not identified.

Time point given: persistent/refractory GD, antithyroid drugs over 5 years with positive TRAb. Scientists built the TCR library using RNA that was extracted from PBMCs. The source of the patients was an endocrinology department in Xi'an, China. Trimming stripped 8 bases from V and 4 bases from J, with 9 bases between. The CDR3 is 12 amino acids. The V gene's germline CDR1 is MNHNS and CDR2 SASEGT. This chain joins TRBV6-1 and TRBJ1-3; possibly TRBD1 for D (5 bases). This sample comprised peripheral blood mononuclear cells (PBMCs), obtained when the disease was refractory, from a patient treated with antithyroid drugs. The sequence came from a female donor with Graves disease. CDR3 residues: CASGTLGNTIYF. The CDR3, as DNA: TGTGCCAGCGGGACTCTAGGAAACACCATATATTTT.